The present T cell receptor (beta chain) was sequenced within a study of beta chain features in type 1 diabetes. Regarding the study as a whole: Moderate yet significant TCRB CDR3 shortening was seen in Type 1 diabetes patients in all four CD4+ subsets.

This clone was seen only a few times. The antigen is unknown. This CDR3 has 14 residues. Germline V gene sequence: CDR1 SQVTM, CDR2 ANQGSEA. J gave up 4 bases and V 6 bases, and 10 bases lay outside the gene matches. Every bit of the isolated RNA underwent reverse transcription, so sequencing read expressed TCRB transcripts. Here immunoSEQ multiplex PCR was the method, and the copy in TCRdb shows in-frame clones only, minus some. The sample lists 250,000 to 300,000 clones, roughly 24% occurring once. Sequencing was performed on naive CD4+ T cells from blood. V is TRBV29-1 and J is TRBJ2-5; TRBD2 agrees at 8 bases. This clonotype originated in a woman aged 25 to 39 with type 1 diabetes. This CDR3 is CSVSIGRGGETQYF. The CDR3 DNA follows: TGCAGCGTCAGCATCGGGAGGGGAGGAGAGACCCAGTACTTC. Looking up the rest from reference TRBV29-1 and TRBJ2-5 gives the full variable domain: SAVISQKPSRDICQRGTSLTIQCQVDSQVTMMFWYRQQPGQSLTLIATANQGSEATYESGFVIDKFPISRPNLTFSTLTVSNMSPEDSSIYLCSVSIGRGGETQYFGPGTRLLVL.